Listed below are T cell receptor beta chains from one sample, sequenced in a study of blood T cells in healthy people across ages. TCRdb re-called the 5' RACE reads through MiXCR, storing one row per CDR3 protein. The table shows roughly 1,500,000 distinct CDR3 sequences, with 40% to 50% occurring only once. Sequenced: blood. The origin of the receptors is a woman under 30 in good health. Both conserved end residues are part of each CDR3. D genes are given only for firm matches. Rows may omit the clone size; those that give it use once, few, many or a size class.

cdr3_aa,cdr3_nt,d_call,j_call,clone_size,v_call
CASRPTLAGASETQYF,TGTGCCAGCAGACCGACTCTAGCGGGAGCATCTGAGACCCAGTACTTC,TRBD2,TRBJ2-5,.,TRBV6-2/TRBV6-3
CASSPGAGKNEQFF,TGTGCCAGCAGCCCGGGCGCAGGCAAAAATGAGCAGTTCTTC,.,TRBJ2-1,few,TRBV7-9
CATSGEADRNQPQHF,TGTGCCACCTCAGGGGAGGCGGATCGGAATCAGCCCCAGCATTTT,.,TRBJ1-5,once,TRBV10-3
CASSYAGPNYEQYF,TGTGCCAGCAGTTACGCAGGACCGAATTACGAGCAGTACTTC,.,TRBJ2-7,few,TRBV6-5
CATSSRTTLYNEQFF,TGTGCCACCAGCAGTCGGACAACTCTCTACAATGAGCAGTTCTTC,.,TRBJ2-1,.,TRBV15
CASSQGVRVTSTDTQYF,TGTGCCAGCAGCCAAGGGGTCCGGGTCACATCCACAGATACGCAGTATTTT,.,TRBJ2-3,once,TRBV14
CASSLQGLAQETQYF,TGTGCCAGCAGCTTGCAGGGACTAGCCCAAGAGACCCAGTACTTC,TRBD2,TRBJ2-5,.,TRBV7-9
CASSETTGGGFYNEQFF,TGTGCCAGCAGCGAAACCACAGGGGGTGGCTTCTACAATGAGCAGTTCTTC,TRBD1,TRBJ2-1,.,TRBV6-1
CASSRGTASTDTQYF,TGTGCCAGCAGTCGGGGGACAGCTAGCACAGATACGCAGTATTTT,.,TRBJ2-3,.,TRBV13
CASSLTSGGYTDTQYF,TGCGCCAGCAGCTTGACCAGCGGGGGCTACACAGATACGCAGTATTTT,TRBD2,TRBJ2-3,.,TRBV5-1
CASSEDGTIYNEQFF,TGTGCCAGCAGTGAAGACGGGACCATCTACAATGAGCAGTTCTTC,.,TRBJ2-1,.,TRBV2
CASSLVGGGGAYNEQFF,TGTGCCAGCAGTTTAGTGGGAGGGGGAGGGGCCTACAATGAGCAGTTCTTC,.,TRBJ2-1,.,TRBV27
CASRPGTSASYEQYF,TGCGCCAGCAGACCCGGGACTAGCGCCTCCTACGAGCAGTACTTC,TRBD2,TRBJ2-7,.,TRBV10-2
CASSGLAVSTDTQYF,TGTGCCAGCAGTGGACTAGCGGTTAGCACAGATACGCAGTATTTT,TRBD2,TRBJ2-3,few,TRBV2
CASSDGNQETQYF,TGTGCCAGCAGCGACGGAAACCAAGAGACCCAGTACTTC,.,TRBJ2-5,few,TRBV12-3/TRBV12-4
CASSEATSGGLTGELFF,TGTGCCAGCAGTGAAGCGACTTCGGGGGGGTTGACCGGGGAGCTGTTTTTT,TRBD2,TRBJ2-2,.,TRBV2
CASSLDRVEAGFF,TGTGCCAGCAGCTTAGACAGGGTCGAAGCGGGTTTCTTT,.,TRBJ1-1,once,TRBV7-9
CASSLRTGGFEKLFF,TGTGCCAGCAGCTTGAGGACAGGGGGCTTTGAAAAACTGTTTTTT,TRBD1,TRBJ1-4,few,TRBV7-9
CASSPLSGGGTGELFF,TGTGCCAGCAGTCCCCTGAGCGGGGGGGGCACCGGGGAGCTGTTTTTT,TRBD2,TRBJ2-2,.,TRBV27
CASSYPSGQETQYF,TGTGCCAGCAGCTACCCTAGCGGCCAAGAGACCCAGTACTTC,TRBD2,TRBJ2-5,.,TRBV12-3/TRBV12-4
CASSHTSTDGYTF,TGTGCCAGCAGCCATACATCGACGGATGGCTACACCTTC,.,TRBJ1-2,.,TRBV3-1
CASSPEWEGEGYTF,TGTGCCAGCAGCCCTGAGTGGGAAGGGGAGGGCTACACCTTC,.,TRBJ1-2,.,TRBV14
CSARDFRDEQFF,TGCAGTGCTAGAGATTTCCGAGATGAGCAGTTCTTC,.,TRBJ2-1,few,TRBV20-1
CASSLDGGGGTEAFF,TGCGCCAGCAGCTTGGACGGCGGGGGTGGTACTGAAGCTTTCTTT,.,TRBJ1-1,few,TRBV5-1
CASSYSSPGGTASTNEKLFF,TGTGCCAGCAGTTACTCGTCTCCAGGCGGGACAGCTTCAACTAATGAAAAACTGTTTTTT,TRBD1,TRBJ1-4,.,TRBV6-5
CASSSSGTSRNEQYF,TGTGCCAGCAGCTCTTCGGGGACTAGCCGCAATGAGCAGTACTTC,TRBD2,TRBJ2-5,.,TRBV7-9
CASSTASLGNEQYF,TGTGCCAGCAGCACCGCTAGCCTCGGCAATGAGCAGTACTTC,.,TRBJ2-5,few,TRBV7-2
CASSLELEATDTQYF,TGTGCCAGCAGCTTGGAATTAGAAGCCACAGATACGCAGTATTTT,.,TRBJ2-3,.,TRBV5-6
CASSQDLPSGNNEQFF,TGCGCCAGCAGCCAAGATCTGCCTAGCGGTAACAATGAGCAGTTCTTC,TRBD2,TRBJ2-1,few,TRBV4-1
CASSHGNPGETQYF,TGTGCCAGCAGCCACGGTAATCCGGGAGAGACCCAGTACTTC,.,TRBJ2-5,.,TRBV7-7
CASSLLGREGLSWQYF,TGTGCCAGCAGTTTATTAGGGCGAGAGGGATTATCATGGCAGTACTTC,.,TRBJ2-5,.,TRBV27
CASSSRSGQETQYF,TGTGCCAGCAGCTCTCGTAGCGGACAAGAGACCCAGTACTTC,.,TRBJ2-5,many,TRBV7-9
CASSLGDGLAGAYEQYF,TGCGCCAGCAGTTTGGGGGATGGACTAGCGGGAGCCTACGAGCAGTACTTC,TRBD2,TRBJ2-7,few,TRBV5-1
CVSSFTGGGFGYTF,TGTGTCAGCAGTTTTACCGGGGGCGGCTTTGGCTACACCTTC,.,TRBJ1-2,.,TRBV12-3/TRBV12-4
CASSPVPGQGTYEQYF,TGCGCCAGCAGCCCCGTCCCGGGACAGGGTACCTACGAGCAGTACTTC,TRBD1,TRBJ2-7,.,TRBV4-1
CASSPLAGSFTEQFF,TGTGCCAGCAGCCCCCTAGCGGGGAGCTTTACTGAGCAGTTCTTC,TRBD2,TRBJ2-1,.,TRBV6-1
CSASRASGGSYNEQFF,TGCAGTGCTAGTCGGGCTAGCGGGGGCTCCTACAATGAGCAGTTCTTC,TRBD2,TRBJ2-1,.,TRBV20-1
CATGAGTSTDTQYF,TGTGCCACCGGAGCCGGGACTAGCACAGATACGCAGTATTTT,.,TRBJ2-3,few,TRBV24-1
CASSWTSKWETQYF,TGTGCCAGCAGCTGGACTAGCAAGTGGGAGACCCAGTACTTC,TRBD2,TRBJ2-5,few,TRBV28
CASSESNGYEQYF,TGCGCCAGCAGTGAGTCAAACGGCTACGAGCAGTACTTC,.,TRBJ2-7,.,TRBV10-2
CAIRQGVGQPQHF,TGTGCCATCAGACAGGGTGTTGGTCAGCCCCAGCATTTT,.,TRBJ1-5,few,TRBV10-3
CASSDGGQGAKNIQYF,TGTGCCAGCAGTGATGGGGGACAGGGGGCCAAAAACATTCAGTACTTC,TRBD1,TRBJ2-4,.,TRBV6-1
CAWKSSSGSPLHF,TGTGCCTGGAAATCCTCTTCGGGTTCACCCCTCCATTTT,.,TRBJ1-6,once,TRBV30
CASSLYGGTDQETQYF,TGTGCCAGCAGCTTATATGGCGGAACCGATCAAGAGACCCAGTACTTC,.,TRBJ2-5,.,TRBV7-3
CASSLYVNEQFF,TGTGCCAGCAGCTTATACGTTAATGAGCAGTTCTTC,.,TRBJ2-1,few,TRBV7-9